This T cell receptor (beta chain) was observed in a study of T cells in Graves' hyperthyroidism and ophthalmopathy. Findings of the study overall: The model foresaw ophthalmopathy a median around seven months prior to onset. Using 13 V-J features, a model discriminated ophthalmopathy from stable hyperthyroidism.

Comment on this clonotype: Its antigen is not known.

This CDR3 is built from 13 residues. Trimming took off 3 bases at V and 6 bases at J, with 12 bases between the two ends. Per germline, CDR1 SEHNR and CDR2 FQNEAQ (reference sequence). Researchers amplified the TCR beta CDR3 regions from RNA transcripts. First-round RT-PCR with HTBI primers amplified the TCR CDR3 region. TCRdb analysed the multiplex PCR reads with MiXCR anew, one entry per CDR3 protein. Among 500,000 to 600,000 distinct CDR3 sequences listed, roughly 50% were seen once. Exclusion followed for patients with uncontrolled infection, other autoimmune disease, pregnancy or lactation. Clinical symptoms, serum thyroxine, TRAb, thyroid ultrasound and orbital computed tomography informed diagnoses.

This sequence originates from an adult woman with Graves' disease, either hyperthyroidism or ophthalmopathy (not recorded which). This rearrangement joins TRBV7-9 to TRBJ2-7; D possibly corresponds to TRBD1 (5 bases). The specimen sequenced was peripheral blood or thyroid tissue (not recorded which). CDR3 DNA sequence: TGTGCCAGCAGCTTCGTAGGGGCCGGCGAGCAGTACTTC. Its translation: CASSFVGAGEQYF.